This TCR beta chain was profiled in a study of cytotoxic CD8 clonotypes in ibrutinib-treated CLL. Regarding the study as a whole: Clonality measured at baseline exceeded age-matched healthy donors, tracking circulating CD8+ T-cell counts. For progressing versus sustained-remission patients, sampling times were not the same. Public clonotypes were seen rarely and were contracted or stable on treatment.

Turning to this clone: Antigen: not known.

The CDR3 runs to 15 residues. CDR1 SGHNT and CDR2 YENEEA come from the germline V gene. The trim removed 6 bases at V and 1 base at J, leaving 5 bases unmatched. Deep sequencing aimed at 1 in 200,000 to 1 in 1 million T cells' resolution. Some clones are missing from TCRdb's copy, which holds only in-frame ones; the method was immunoSEQ multiplex PCR. The sample lists about 140,000 clones; around 81% were seen once. This TCR was recovered from a human donor with chronic lymphocytic leukemia. The rearrangement links TRBV11-3 to TRBJ1-4, with 7 bases matching TRBD1. The specimen was PBMCs, collected after 36 months of ibrutinib treatment. The CDR3 spells CASSGHRGTNEKLFF. CDR3 nucleotides: TGTGCCAGCAGTGGACACAGGGGAACTAATGAAAAACTGTTTTTT.